The 26 T cell receptor beta chains given below trace back to one sample, sequenced in a study of CD8 T cells in ankylosing spondylitis. From the 5' RACE reads, TCRdb called clonotypes with MiXCR, one entry per CDR3 protein. The repertoire holds 250,000 to 400,000 distinct CDR3 sequences, 11% seen once, with roughly 9.1% in the top ten. Sequencing was done on a sample of blood, either unsorted or a sorted T cell fraction (not recorded which). The receptors shown here come from a female donor with ankylosing spondylitis or in good health (not recorded which).

This chain joins TRBV4-3 and TRBJ2-7; TRBD1 agrees at 10 bases. V lost 0 bases and J lost 2; bases outside the gene matches: 7. Looked up from germline, CDR1 is LGHNA and CDR2 is YSLEER. The length of the CDR3 is 17 residues. CDR3 region: CASSQEGSGTGAYEQYF. CDR3 sequence (DNA): TGCGCCAGCAGCCAAGAGGGGTCCGGGACAGGGGCCTACGAGCAGTACTTC.

This clonotype was counted a few times. The chain employs TRBV20-1 and TRBJ1-4, with a possible D match to TRBD1 (6 bases). The CDR3 has 14 amino acids. Trimming took off 3 bases at V and 2 bases at J, with 10 bases between the two ends. Per the germline V gene, CDR1 is DFQATT and CDR2 is SNEGSKA (reference sequence). The DNA for the CDR3 is TGCAGTGCTAGGAGGGGGAGCACTAATGAAAAACTGTTTTTT. Its translation is CSARRGSTNEKLFF.

This clonotype was observed many times. The rearrangement joins TRBV20-1 to TRBJ1-2; 10 nucleotides agree with TRBD1. There are 10 residues in the CDR3. Per the germline V gene, CDR1 is DFQATT and CDR2 is SNEGSKA (reference sequence). V lost 5 bases, J lost 10 bases, and 1 base stayed unmatched. The CDR3 DNA follows: TGCAGTGCTGGGACAGGGGACTACACCTTC. This translates into CSAGTGDYTF.

This clonotype was detected many times. V gene TRBV5-1 combines with J gene TRBJ2-7; a possible D gene is TRBD1 (8 bases). Germline V gene sequence: CDR1 SGHRS, CDR2 YFSETQ. Trimming took off 1 base at V and 4 bases at J, with 15 bases between the two ends. The CDR3 consists of 15 residues. CDR3 sequence (DNA): TGCGCCAGCAGCTTGACAGGGGGGGGACTATACGAGCAGTACTTC. It is translated as CASSLTGGGLYEQYF.

The V call is TRBV12-3 or TRBV12-4, the J call TRBJ1-1; possible D gene TRBD1, 5 bases. V was pared by 10 bases and J by 1 base, with 13 bases between. CDR3 length: 13 amino acids. CDR3 in amino acids: CAMTANANTEAFF. The CDR3 DNA reads as TGTGCCATGACAGCGAATGCGAACACTGAAGCTTTCTTT.

The rearrangement joins TRBV20-1 to TRBJ1-2; D is unresolved. CDR1 DFQATT and CDR2 SNEGSKA come from the germline V gene (reference sequence). The CDR3 contains 10 residues. V gave up 6 bases and J gave up 8 bases, with 10 bases separating them. CDR3 nucleotide sequence: TGCAGTGCCTCCGTCGTGGGCTACACCTTC. Protein: CSASVVGYTF.

This clonotype showed up just a few times. This sequence joins TRBV5-1 and TRBJ2-3; 8 bases fit TRBD2. The germline CDR1 and CDR2 sequences are SGHRS and YFSETQ. Trimming removed 2 bases from V and 3 bases from J; junction bases left unmatched: 5. This CDR3 has 15 amino acids. The CDR3 DNA reads as TGCGCCAGCAGCTTCCCTAGCGGGTTTACAGATACGCAGTATTTT. As protein: CASSFPSGFTDTQYF.

This clonotype showed up just once. J is TRBJ2-1 and V is TRBV20-1, with D possibly matching TRBD1 (5 bases). The CDR3 runs to 14 residues. Trimming cost V 2 bases and J 0 bases, with 8 bases left between them. Looked up from germline, CDR1 is DFQATT and CDR2 is SNEGSKA (reference sequence). The CDR3 sequence: CSARKGISYNEQFF. CDR3 DNA sequence: TGCAGTGCTAGAAAGGGGATCTCCTACAATGAGCAGTTCTTC.

This clonotype was seen at least ten times. The chain has TRBV6-1 and TRBJ1-1; possibly TRBD1 for D (6 bases). From germline, CDR1 is MNHNS and CDR2 SASEGT. This CDR3 is 15 amino acids long. CDR3 sequence reads: CASIPGRTGGPEAFF. CDR3 DNA: TGTGCTTCTATCCCCGGTAGGACGGGGGGCCCTGAAGCTTTCTTT.

Many counts were recorded for this clonotype. V gene TRBV20-1 combines with J gene TRBJ1-2; 7 bases agree with TRBD1. This CDR3 region has 14 residues. V lost 5 bases, J lost 5 bases, and 11 bases stayed unmatched. The germline V gene has CDR1 DFQATT and CDR2 SNEGSKA (reference sequence). As DNA, the CDR3 is TGCAGTGCTGCCACAGGGGCCGCGAATTATGGCTACACCTTC. It yields the protein CSAATGAANYGYTF.

This clonotype was seen at least ten times. The chain recombines TRBV20-1 with TRBJ2-6; D gene unclear. V was shortened by 7 bases and J by 0 bases, with 10 bases between the two germline ends. The CDR3 sequence is 14 residues long. Germline lookup yields CDR1 DFQATT and CDR2 SNEGSKA (reference sequence). DNA of the CDR3: TGCAGTGTGCGAGCCGTCTCTGGGGCCAACGTCCTGACTTTC. It codes for CSVRAVSGANVLTF.

This clonotype occurred a few times. The V gene is TRBV5-1, the J gene TRBJ2-7; D might be TRBD2 (5 bases). The length of the CDR3 is 15 residues. Germline assignment: CDR1 SGHRS and CDR2 YFSETQ. Deletions cut 4 bases from V and 0 bases from J, with 14 bases between. The CDR3 DNA reads as TGCGCCAGCAGCCTAAAAGCGGTCCCCTCCTACGAGCAGTACTTC. Its protein product is CASSLKAVPSYEQYF.

This clonotype has at least ten counts. The rearrangement joins TRBV20-1 to TRBJ2-1; 8 nucleotides agree with TRBD2. The germline V gene encodes CDR1 DFQATT and CDR2 SNEGSKA (reference sequence). The CDR3 loop spans 15 amino acids. V was pared by 3 bases and J by 1 base, with 5 bases of the junction left unmatched. CDR3 loop: CSASGRAISYNEQFF. The CDR3 bases are TGCAGTGCTAGCGGGAGGGCCATTTCCTACAATGAGCAGTTCTTC.

Concerning this clonotype itself: With a much larger clone just one base away, this may be a read error. This chain uses TRBV20-1 with TRBJ2-7; D gene uncertain. CDR1 is DFQATT and CDR2 is SNEGSKA in the germline V gene (reference sequence). Trimming cost V 7 bases and J 5 bases, with 9 bases left between them. CDR3 length: 10 residues. CDR3 amino acids: CSVKRHEQYF. The DNA of the CDR3 is TGCAGTGTGAAACGTCACGAGCAGTACTTC.

The chain recombines TRBV20-1 with TRBJ2-3; tentatively, D is TRBD2 (6 bases). Looked up from germline, CDR1 is DFQATT and CDR2 is SNEGSKA (reference sequence). The germline V and J ends were trimmed by 1 base and 4 bases, with 12 bases remaining between them. The CDR3 length is 14 residues. CDR3 sequence reads: CSARVPGLPDTQYF. The CDR3 coding sequence is TGCAGTGCTAGAGTCCCGGGACTTCCAGATACGCAGTATTTT.

In this sample, this clonotype turned up many times. The V and J genes are TRBV20-1 and TRBJ2-5; 7 nucleotides align to TRBD1. V lost 6 bases and J lost 2; bases outside the gene matches: 9. Germline-derived CDR1 and CDR2 are DFQATT and SNEGSKA (reference sequence). The CDR3 totals 14 residues. This chain's CDR3 is CSASQGDAQETQYF. The CDR3 coding sequence is TGCAGTGCGAGCCAGGGGGACGCTCAAGAGACCCAGTACTTC.

Many counts were recorded for this clonotype. The chain joins TRBV10-3 to TRBJ2-1, with D perhaps TRBD2 (5 bases). The germline gives CDR1 ENHRY, CDR2 SYGVKD. V lost 3 bases to trimming and J lost 10 bases, with 16 bases between them. The CDR3 contains 14 residues. The CDR3 DNA is TGTGCCATCAGTGACAGCCGGGGTGGTAGGGAGCAGTTCTTC. Translating it yields CAISDSRGGREQFF.

Of note for this clonotype: A junction boundary mismatches the germline segment, possibly from a read error. The V gene is TRBV9, the J gene TRBJ2-2, with 9 bases lining up with TRBD1. This CDR3 region has 18 residues. Per germline, CDR1 SGDLS and CDR2 YYNGEE. This chain's CDR3 is CASSVSHRDRANTGVLFF. Here the CDR3 DNA reads TGTGCCAGCAGCGTCTCGCACCGGGACAGGGCGAACACCGGGGTGCTGTTTTTT.

CDR3 sequence (DNA): TGCAGTGCTAGTGATCTACGGGACAGGGGACAAGAGACCCAGTACTTC. It codes for CSASDLRDRGQETQYF. The rearrangement joins TRBV20-1 to TRBJ2-5, with 10 bases that match TRBD1. Per the germline V gene, CDR1 is DFQATT and CDR2 is SNEGSKA (reference sequence). V lost 3 bases and J lost 2; bases outside the gene matches: 9. The CDR3 loop spans 16 amino acids.

This clonotype was counted ten times or more. Compared with germline, one end of the junction differs, possibly owing to a read error. The chain joins TRBV7-9 to TRBJ1-6, with D tentatively TRBD1 (5 bases). The CDR3 is 14 amino acids. The germline V gene encodes CDR1 SEHNR and CDR2 FQNEAQ (reference sequence). CDR3 in DNA: TGTGCCAGCAGTTTAGGGCAGGGATCTTCACCCCTCCACTTT. Translated, it gives CASSLGQGSSPLHF.

This clonotype was detected many times. The chain has TRBV5-1 and TRBJ1-1; 8 nucleotides match TRBD1. The ends lost 1 base at V and 0 bases at J; junction bases unmatched: 8. The CDR3 runs 17 residues. In germline, CDR1 is SGHRS, CDR2 YFSETQ. The CDR3 coding sequence is TGCGCCAGCAGCTTGACGGACAGGGCGGAGCTGAACACTGAAGCTTTCTTT. This translates into CASSLTDRAELNTEAFF.

This clonotype occurred a few times. J is TRBJ2-7 and V is TRBV10-3; D remains ambiguous. The CDR3 runs 12 residues. With 4 bases removed from V and 4 bases from J, the gap between germline ends came to 8 bases. CDR1 and CDR2 (germline): ENHRY, SYGVKD. The CDR3 spells CAISVKGYEQYF. The CDR3 DNA is TGTGCCATCAGTGTCAAAGGATACGAGCAGTACTTC.

This clonotype was seen ten or more times. The V call is TRBV7-8, the J call TRBJ2-1; 8 positions agree with TRBD2. Germline CDR1 is SGHVS and CDR2 is FQNEAQ. J gave up 7 bases and V 6 bases, and 17 bases lay outside the gene matches. The CDR3 is made up of 17 amino acids. CDR3 protein: CASSLKTAGASGNEQFF. CDR3 sequence (DNA): TGTGCCAGCAGTTTAAAAACAGCGGGAGCCTCGGGTAATGAGCAGTTCTTC.

The table lists this clonotype with many counts. The chain couples TRBV15 to TRBJ2-7; no clear D. The CDR3 is 14 residues long. Germline V gives CDR1 LNHNV, CDR2 YYDKDF (reference sequence). V was pared by 4 bases and J by 2 bases, with 12 bases between. DNA of the CDR3: TGTGCCACCAGCAAGAAAGGACGCGCCTACGAGCAGTACTTC. This codes for CATSKKGRAYEQYF.

In this sample, this clonotype turned up many times. The chain uses TRBV5-1 and TRBJ2-1, with 9 bases fitting TRBD2. Trimming at V came to 3 bases and at J to 4 bases, leaving 5 bases not matched to a gene. This CDR3 contains 15 residues. From germline, CDR1 is SGHRS and CDR2 YFSETQ. CDR3 protein: CASSYAAGGYNEQFF. The CDR3, as DNA: TGCGCCAGCAGCTACGCAGCGGGAGGTTACAATGAGCAGTTCTTC.

This clonotype was seen repeatedly, ten times or more. The rearrangement links TRBV20-1 to TRBJ2-1; TRBD1 is a possible D gene (6 bases). Germline loops: CDR1 DFQATT, CDR2 SNEGSKA (reference sequence). The CDR3 consists of 14 residues. The V end lost 4 bases, the J end lost 2 bases, and 12 bases lay between the germline ends. The chain's CDR3 is CSATTGSAYNEQFF. The CDR3, as DNA: TGCAGTGCTACCACAGGGAGCGCCTACAATGAGCAGTTCTTC.